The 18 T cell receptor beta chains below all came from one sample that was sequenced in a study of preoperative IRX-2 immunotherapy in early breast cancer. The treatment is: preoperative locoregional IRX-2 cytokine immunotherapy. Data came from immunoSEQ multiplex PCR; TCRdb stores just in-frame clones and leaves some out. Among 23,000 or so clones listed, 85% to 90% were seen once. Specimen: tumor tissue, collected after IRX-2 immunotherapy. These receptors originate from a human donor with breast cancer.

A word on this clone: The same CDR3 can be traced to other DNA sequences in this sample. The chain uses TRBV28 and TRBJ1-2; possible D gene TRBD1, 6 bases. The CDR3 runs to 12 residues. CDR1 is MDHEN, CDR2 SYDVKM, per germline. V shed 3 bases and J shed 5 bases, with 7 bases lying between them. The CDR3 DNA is TGTGCCAGCAGTTTCCAGGGGTATGGCTACACCTTC. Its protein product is CASSFQGYGYTF.

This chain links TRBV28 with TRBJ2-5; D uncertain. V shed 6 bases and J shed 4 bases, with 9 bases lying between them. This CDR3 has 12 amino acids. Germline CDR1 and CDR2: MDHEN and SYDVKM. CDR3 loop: CASSRGVETQYF. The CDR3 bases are TGTGCCAGCAGCCGAGGAGTAGAGACCCAGTACTTC.

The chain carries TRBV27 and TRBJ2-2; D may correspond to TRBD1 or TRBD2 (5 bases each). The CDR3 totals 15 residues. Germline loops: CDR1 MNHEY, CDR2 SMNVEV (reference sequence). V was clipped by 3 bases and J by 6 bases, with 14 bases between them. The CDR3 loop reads CASSFSNEGPGELFF. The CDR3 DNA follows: TGTGCCAGCAGTTTCTCCAATGAGGGGCCCGGGGAGCTGTTTTTT.

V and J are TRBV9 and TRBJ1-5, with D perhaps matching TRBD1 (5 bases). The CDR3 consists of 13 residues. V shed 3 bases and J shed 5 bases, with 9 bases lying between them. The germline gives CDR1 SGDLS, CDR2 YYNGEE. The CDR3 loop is CASSAGGYQPQHF. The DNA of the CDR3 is TGTGCCAGCAGCGCGGGGGGTTATCAGCCCCAGCATTTT.

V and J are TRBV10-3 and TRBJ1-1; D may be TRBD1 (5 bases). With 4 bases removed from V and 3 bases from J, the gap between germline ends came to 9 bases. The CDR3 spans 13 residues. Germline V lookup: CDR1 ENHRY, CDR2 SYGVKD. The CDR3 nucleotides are TGTGCCATCAGTGGACAGCCTCACACTGAAGCTTTCTTT. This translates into CAISGQPHTEAFF.

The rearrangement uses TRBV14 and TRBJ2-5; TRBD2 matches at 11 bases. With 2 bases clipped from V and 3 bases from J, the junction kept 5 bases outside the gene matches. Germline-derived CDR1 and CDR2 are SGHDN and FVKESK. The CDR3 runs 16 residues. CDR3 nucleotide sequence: TGTGCCAGCAGCCAAATTAGCGGGGGGGCCAAAGAGACCCAGTACTTC. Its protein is CASSQISGGAKETQYF.

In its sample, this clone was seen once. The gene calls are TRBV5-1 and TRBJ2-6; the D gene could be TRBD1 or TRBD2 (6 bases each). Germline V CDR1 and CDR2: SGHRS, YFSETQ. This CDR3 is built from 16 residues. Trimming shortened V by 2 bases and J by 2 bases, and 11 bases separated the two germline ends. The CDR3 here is CASSLVRGAGANVLTF. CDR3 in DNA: TGCGCCAGCAGCTTAGTGAGGGGGGCTGGGGCCAACGTCCTGACTTTC. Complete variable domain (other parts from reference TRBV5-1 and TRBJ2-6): KAGVTQTPRYLIKTRGQQVTLSCSPISGHRSVSWYQQTPGQGLQFLFEYFSETQRNKGNFPGRFSGRQFSNSRSEMNVSTLELGDSALYLCASSLVRGAGANVLTFGAGSRLTVL.

CDR3 region: CASSALDGYEQYF. CDR3 DNA sequence: TGTGCCAGCAGTGCCCTGGACGGCTACGAGCAGTACTTC. The V and J genes are TRBV25-1 and TRBJ2-5; D unclear. The J call could be wrong; TRBJ2-7 is a better fit for the DNA end. The CDR3 has 13 amino acids. Germline V gives CDR1 MGHDK, CDR2 SYGVNS.

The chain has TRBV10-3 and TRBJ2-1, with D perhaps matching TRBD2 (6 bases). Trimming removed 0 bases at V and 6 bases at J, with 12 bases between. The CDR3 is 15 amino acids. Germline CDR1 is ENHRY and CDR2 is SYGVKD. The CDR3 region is CAISESSSTSNEQFF. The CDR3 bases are TGTGCCATCAGTGAGTCGTCCTCGACTAGCAATGAGCAGTTCTTC.

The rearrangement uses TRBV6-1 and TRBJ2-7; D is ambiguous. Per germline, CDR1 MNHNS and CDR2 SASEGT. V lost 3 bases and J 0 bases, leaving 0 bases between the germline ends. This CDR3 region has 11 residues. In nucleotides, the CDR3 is TGTGCCAGCAGTGACTCCTACGAGCAGTACTTC. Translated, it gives CASSDSYEQYF.

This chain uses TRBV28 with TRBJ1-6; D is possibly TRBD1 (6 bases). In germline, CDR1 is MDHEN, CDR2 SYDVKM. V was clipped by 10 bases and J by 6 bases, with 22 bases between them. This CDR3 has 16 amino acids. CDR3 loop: CATTSTLQGTNSPLHF. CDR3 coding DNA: TGTGCCACCACCTCTACCTTACAGGGAACTAATTCACCCCTCCACTTT.

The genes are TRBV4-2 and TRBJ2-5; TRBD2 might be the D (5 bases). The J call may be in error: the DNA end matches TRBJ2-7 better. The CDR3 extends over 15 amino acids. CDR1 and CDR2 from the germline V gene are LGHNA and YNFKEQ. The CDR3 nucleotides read TGTGCCAGCAGCCAAGGCGCAGACTATTCCTACGAGCAGTACTTC. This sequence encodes CASSQGADYSYEQYF.

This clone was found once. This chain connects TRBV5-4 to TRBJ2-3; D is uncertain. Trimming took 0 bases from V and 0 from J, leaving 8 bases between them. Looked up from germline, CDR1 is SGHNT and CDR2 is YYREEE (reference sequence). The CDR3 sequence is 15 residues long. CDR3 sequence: CASSLGAPSTDTQYF. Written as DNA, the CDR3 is TGTGCCAGCAGCTTGGGAGCCCCTAGCACAGATACGCAGTATTTT. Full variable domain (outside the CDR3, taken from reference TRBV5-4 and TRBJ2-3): ETGVTQSPTHLIKTRGQQVTLRCSSQSGHNTVSWYQQALGQGPQFIFQYYREEENGRGNFPPRFSGLQFPNYSSELNVNALELDDSALYLCASSLGAPSTDTQYFGPGTRLTVL.

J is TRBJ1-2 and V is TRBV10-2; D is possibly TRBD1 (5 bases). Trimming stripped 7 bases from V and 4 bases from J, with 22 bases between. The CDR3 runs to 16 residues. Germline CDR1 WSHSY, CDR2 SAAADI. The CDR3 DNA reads TGCGCCAGCAACTCCTTTTTTGGGGGGGAGTCCTATGGCTACACCTTC. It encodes CASNSFFGGESYGYTF.

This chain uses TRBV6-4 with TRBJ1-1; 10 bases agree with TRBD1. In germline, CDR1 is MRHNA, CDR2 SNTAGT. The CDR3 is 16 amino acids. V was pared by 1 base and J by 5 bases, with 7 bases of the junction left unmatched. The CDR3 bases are TGTGCCAGCAGTGACTTTCCCGGACAGGGGGTGACTGAAGCTTTCTTT. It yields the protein CASSDFPGQGVTEAFF.

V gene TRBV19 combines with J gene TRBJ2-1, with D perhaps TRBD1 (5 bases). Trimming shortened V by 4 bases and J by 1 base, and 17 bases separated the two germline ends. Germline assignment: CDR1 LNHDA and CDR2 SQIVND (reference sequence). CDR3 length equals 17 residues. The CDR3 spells CASSSPKGFLSYNEQFF. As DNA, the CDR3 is TGTGCCAGTAGTAGTCCCAAGGGGTTCCTTTCCTACAATGAGCAGTTCTTC.

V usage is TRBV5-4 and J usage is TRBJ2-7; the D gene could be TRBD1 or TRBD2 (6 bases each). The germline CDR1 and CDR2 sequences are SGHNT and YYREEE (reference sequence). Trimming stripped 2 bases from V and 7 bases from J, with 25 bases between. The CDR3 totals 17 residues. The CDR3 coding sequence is TGTGCCAGCAGCTTCCGATTGGGGTCGGGGGCGTCGGGAGAGCAGTACTTC. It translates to CASSFRLGSGASGEQYF.

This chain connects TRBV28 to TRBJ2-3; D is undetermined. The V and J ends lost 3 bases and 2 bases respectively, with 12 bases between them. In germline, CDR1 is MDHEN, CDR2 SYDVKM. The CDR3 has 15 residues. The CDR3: CASSFVGRNTDTQYF. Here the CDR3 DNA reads TGTGCCAGCAGTTTCGTGGGTCGTAACACAGATACGCAGTATTTT.